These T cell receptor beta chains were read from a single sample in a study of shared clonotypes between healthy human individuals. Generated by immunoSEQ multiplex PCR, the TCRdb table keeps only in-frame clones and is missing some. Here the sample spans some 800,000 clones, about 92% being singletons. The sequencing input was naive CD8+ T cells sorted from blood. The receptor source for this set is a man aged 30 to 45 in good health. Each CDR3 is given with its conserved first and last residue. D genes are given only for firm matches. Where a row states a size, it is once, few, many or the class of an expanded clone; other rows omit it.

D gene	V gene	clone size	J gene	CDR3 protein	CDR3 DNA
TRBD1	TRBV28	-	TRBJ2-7	CASSSTPGTGSRVEQYF	TGTGCCAGCAGTTCAACCCCCGGGACAGGGAGTAGGGTCGAGCAGTACTTC
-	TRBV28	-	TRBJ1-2	CASSFLQNYGYTF	TGTGCCAGCAGTTTTTTACAGAACTATGGCTACACCTTC
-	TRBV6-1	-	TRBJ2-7	CASSERWGSSYEQYF	TGTGCCAGCAGCGAACGGTGGGGTAGCTCCTACGAGCAGTACTTC
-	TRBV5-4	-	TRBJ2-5	CAISSEEQLPRETQYF	TGTGCCATCTCCTCCGAGGAGCAGCTCCCCCGGGAGACCCAGTACTTC
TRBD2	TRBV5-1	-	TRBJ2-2	CASSFSSGMYSTGELFF	TGCGCCAGCAGCTTCTCTAGCGGGATGTATAGCACCGGGGAGCTGTTTTTT
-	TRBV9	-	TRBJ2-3	CASSPGGLASSTDTQYF	TGTGCCAGCAGCCCCGGCGGCCTAGCGTCTAGCACAGATACGCAGTATTTT
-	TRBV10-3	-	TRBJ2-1	CAILNDLDREQFF	TGTGCCATCCTAAACGACCTAGACAGAGAGCAGTTCTTC
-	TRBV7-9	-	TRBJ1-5	CASSRRRGRKHF	TGTGCCAGCAGCCGGCGCAGAGGCCGCAAGCATTTT
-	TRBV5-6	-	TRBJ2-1	CASSLETTPVKFF	TGTGCCAGCAGCTTGGAGACAACCCCGGTAAAGTTCTTC
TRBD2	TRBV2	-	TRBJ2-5	CASSVSGSLETQYF	TGTGCCAGCAGTGTTAGCGGGAGTCTCGAGACCCAGTACTTC
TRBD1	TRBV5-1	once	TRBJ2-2	CASSAGQGGELFF	TGCGCCAGCAGCGCGGGACAGGGTGGGGAGCTGTTTTTT
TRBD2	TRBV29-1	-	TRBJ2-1	CSVSGLGAYNEQFF	TGCAGCGTTTCCGGACTAGGCGCCTACAATGAGCAGTTCTTC
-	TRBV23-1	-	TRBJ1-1	CASSQPITGIKLMNTEAFF	TGCGCCAGCAGTCAACCGATTACAGGGATCAAGTTGATGAACACTGAAGCTTTCTTT
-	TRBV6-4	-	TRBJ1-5	CASSDSGKDYSNQPQHF	TGTGCCAGCAGTGACTCGGGAAAGGACTATAGCAATCAGCCCCAGCATTTT
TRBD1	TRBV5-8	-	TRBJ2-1	CASSMGQGGAEQFF	TGTGCCAGCAGCATGGGACAGGGGGGCGCTGAGCAGTTCTTC
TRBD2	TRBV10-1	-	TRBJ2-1	CASSEGLAGSYNEQFF	TGCGCCAGCAGCGAAGGACTAGCGGGGTCCTACAATGAGCAGTTCTTC
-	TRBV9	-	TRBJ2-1	CASSPRPGGNEQFF	TGTGCCAGCAGCCCTCGCCCCGGAGGGAATGAGCAGTTCTTC
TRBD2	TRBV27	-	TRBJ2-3	CASSSPPSGPGTDTQYF	TGTGCCAGCAGTTCCCCACCTAGCGGGCCCGGCACAGATACGCAGTATTTT
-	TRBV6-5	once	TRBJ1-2	CASWGGENGYTF	TGTGCCAGCTGGGGGGGAGAAAATGGCTACACCTTC
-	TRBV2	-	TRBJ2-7	CASSEDVASSYEQYF	TGTGCCAGCAGTGAAGATGTGGCGTCTTCCTACGAGCAGTACTTC
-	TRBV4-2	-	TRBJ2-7	CASSQGIEGYEQYF	TGTGCCAGCAGCCAAGGTATTGAGGGCTACGAGCAGTACTTC
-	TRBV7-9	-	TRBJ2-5	CASTDALQETQYF	TGTGCCAGCACCGACGCACTCCAAGAGACCCAGTACTTC
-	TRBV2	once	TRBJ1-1	CASSDLAGTEAFF	TGTGCCAGCAGTGATTTGGCGGGCACTGAAGCTTTCTTT
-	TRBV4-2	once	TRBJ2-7	CASSQEQLGPHLVYEQYF	TGTGCCAGCAGCCAAGAGCAGCTGGGACCGCATCTAGTGTACGAGCAGTACTTC
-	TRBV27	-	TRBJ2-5	CASSLSGTRTQYF	TGTGCCAGCAGTTTATCTGGGACTCGGACCCAGTACTTC
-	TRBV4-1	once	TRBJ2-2	CASSQDLWQTTGELFF	TGCGCCAGCAGCCAAGATCTCTGGCAGACCACCGGGGAGCTGTTTTTT
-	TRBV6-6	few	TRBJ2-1	CASSYTASDNEQFF	TGTGCCAGCAGTTACACGGCCAGCGACAATGAGCAGTTCTTC
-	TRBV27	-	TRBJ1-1	CASSRPGPDRNTEAFF	TGTGCCAGCAGCCGACCCGGCCCAGACCGGAACACTGAAGCTTTCTTT
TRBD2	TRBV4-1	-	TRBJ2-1	CASSHAGTSVYNEQFF	TGCGCCAGCAGCCACGCGGGGACTAGCGTATACAATGAGCAGTTCTTC
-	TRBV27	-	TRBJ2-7	CASSATNTYEQYF	TGTGCCAGCAGTGCGACTAATACCTACGAGCAGTACTTC
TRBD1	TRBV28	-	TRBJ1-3	CASSEAAGQGRNTIYF	TGTGCCAGCAGCGAAGCGGCGGGACAGGGTAGAAACACCATATATTTT
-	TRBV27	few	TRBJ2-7	CASSSSYEQYF	TGTGCCAGCAGTTCGTCCTACGAGCAGTACTTC
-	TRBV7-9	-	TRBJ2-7	CASSFQSYEQYF	TGTGCCAGCAGCTTTCAGAGCTACGAGCAGTACTTC
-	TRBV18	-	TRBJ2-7	CASSPVPQPSYEQYF	TGTGCCAGCTCACCTGTCCCACAGCCTTCCTACGAGCAGTACTTC
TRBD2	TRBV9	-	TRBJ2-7	CASSKGTSGTYEQYF	TGTGCCAGCAGCAAAGGGACTAGCGGAACCTACGAGCAGTACTTC
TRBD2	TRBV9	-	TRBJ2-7	CASSFSGSSYEQYF	TGTGCCAGCAGTTTTAGCGGGAGCTCCTACGAGCAGTACTTC
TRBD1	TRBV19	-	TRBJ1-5	CASSNFNTGDYSNQPQHF	TGTGCCAGTAGTAACTTCAATACAGGGGACTATAGCAATCAGCCCCAGCATTTT
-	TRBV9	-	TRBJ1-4	CASSGSPNTDPNEKLFF	TGTGCCAGCAGCGGAAGTCCCAATACCGATCCTAATGAAAAACTGTTTTTT
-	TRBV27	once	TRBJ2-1	CASGASLNNEQFF	TGTGCCAGCGGAGCGAGTTTGAACAATGAGCAGTTCTTC
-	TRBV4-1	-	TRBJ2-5	CASSQEPFRGETQYF	TGCGCCAGCAGCCAAGAGCCATTTCGAGGAGAGACCCAGTACTTC
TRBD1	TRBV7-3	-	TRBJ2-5	CASSFGTDLQETQYF	TGTGCCAGCAGCTTCGGGACAGACCTCCAAGAGACCCAGTACTTC
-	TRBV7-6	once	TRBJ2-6	CASSLYSSGANVLTF	TGTGCCAGCAGCCTATATAGCTCTGGGGCCAACGTCCTGACTTTC
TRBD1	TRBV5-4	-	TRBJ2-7	CASSLGDRAYEQYF	TGTGCCAGCAGCTTGGGGGACAGGGCTTACGAGCAGTACTTC
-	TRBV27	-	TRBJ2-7	CASSLRESYEQYF	TGTGCCAGCAGTTTACGGGAGAGCTACGAGCAGTACTTC
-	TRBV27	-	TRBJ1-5	CASSPAGFSNQPQHF	TGTGCCAGCAGCCCTGCGGGTTTTAGCAATCAGCCCCAGCATTTT
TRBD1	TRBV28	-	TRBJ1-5	CASGTVVPNQPQHF	TGTGCCAGCGGGACAGTAGTACCCAATCAGCCCCAGCATTTT
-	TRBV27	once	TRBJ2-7	CASSSYRGGEQYF	TGTGCCAGCAGTTCCTACAGGGGGGGCGAGCAGTACTTC
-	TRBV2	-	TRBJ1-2	CASSGRANYGYTF	TGTGCCAGCAGTGGACGGGCTAACTATGGCTACACCTTC
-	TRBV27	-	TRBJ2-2	CASSSRRGRAATGELFF	TGTGCCAGCAGTTCCCGGCGGGGCAGGGCGGCTACCGGGGAGCTGTTTTTT
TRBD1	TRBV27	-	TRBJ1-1	CASSFNPRGDTEAFF	TGTGCCAGCAGTTTCAACCCCAGGGGGGACACTGAAGCTTTCTTT
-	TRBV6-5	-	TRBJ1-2	CASFLGRNGYTF	TGTGCCAGCTTTCTTGGGCGGAATGGCTACACCTTC
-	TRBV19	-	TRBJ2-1	CASATTYTRNEQFF	TGTGCCAGTGCAACGACCTACACTCGGAATGAGCAGTTCTTC
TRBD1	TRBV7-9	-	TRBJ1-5	CASSPGPGGQEGQPQHF	TGTGCCAGCAGCCCCGGTCCTGGGGGACAGGAAGGTCAGCCCCAGCATTTT
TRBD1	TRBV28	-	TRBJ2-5	CASSFTTGVNLEPRKWAQYF	TGTGCCAGCAGTTTTACGACAGGGGTCAACTTGGAGCCCAGGAAGTGGGCCCAGTACTTC
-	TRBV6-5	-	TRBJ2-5	CASSYSRETQYF	TGTGCCAGCAGTTACTCACGGGAGACCCAGTACTTC